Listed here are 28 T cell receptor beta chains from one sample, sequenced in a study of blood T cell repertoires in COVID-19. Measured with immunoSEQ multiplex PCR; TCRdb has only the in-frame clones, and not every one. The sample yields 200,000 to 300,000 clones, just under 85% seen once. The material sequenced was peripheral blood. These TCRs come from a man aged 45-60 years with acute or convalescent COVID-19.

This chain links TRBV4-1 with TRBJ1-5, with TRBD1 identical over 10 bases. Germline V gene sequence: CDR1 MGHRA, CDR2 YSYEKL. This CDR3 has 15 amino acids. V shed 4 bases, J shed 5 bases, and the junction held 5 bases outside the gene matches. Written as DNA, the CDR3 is TGCGCCAGCAGCCCGACAGGGGGCGTCCATCAGCCCCAGCATTTT. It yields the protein CASSPTGGVHQPQHF.

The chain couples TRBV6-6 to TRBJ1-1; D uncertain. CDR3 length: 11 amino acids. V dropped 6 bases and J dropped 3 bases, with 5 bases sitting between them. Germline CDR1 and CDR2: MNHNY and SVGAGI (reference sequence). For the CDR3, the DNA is TGTGCCAGCAGCACTCACACTGAAGCTTTCTTT. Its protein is CASSTHTEAFF.

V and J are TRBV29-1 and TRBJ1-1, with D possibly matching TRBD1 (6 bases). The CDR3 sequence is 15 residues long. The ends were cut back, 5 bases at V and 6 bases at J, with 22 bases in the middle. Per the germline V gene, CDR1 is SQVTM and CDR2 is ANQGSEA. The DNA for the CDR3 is TGCAGCGTTAATAATAAAGCAGGGGTTGGAGCTGAAGCTTTCTTT. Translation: CSVNNKAGVGAEAFF. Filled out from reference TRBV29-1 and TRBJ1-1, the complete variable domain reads SAVISQKPSRDICQRGTSLTIQCQVDSQVTMMFWYRQQPGQSLTLIATANQGSEATYESGFVIDKFPISRPNLTFSTLTVSNMSPEDSSIYLCSVNNKAGVGAEAFFGQGTRLTVV.

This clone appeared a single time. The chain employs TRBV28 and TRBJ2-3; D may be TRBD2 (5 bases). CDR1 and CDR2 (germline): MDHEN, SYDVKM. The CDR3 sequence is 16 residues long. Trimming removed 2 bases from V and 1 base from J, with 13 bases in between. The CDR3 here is CASSLRSGSGTDTQYF. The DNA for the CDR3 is TGTGCCAGCAGTTTACGATCGGGGTCAGGCACAGATACGCAGTATTTT.

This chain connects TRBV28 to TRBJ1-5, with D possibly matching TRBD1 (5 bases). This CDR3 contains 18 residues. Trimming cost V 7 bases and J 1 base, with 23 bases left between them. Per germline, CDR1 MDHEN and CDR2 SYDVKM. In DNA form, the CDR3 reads TGTGCCAGCACTTGGGGATGGGCAGACAGCTACAGCAATCAGCCCCAGCATTTT. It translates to CASTWGWADSYSNQPQHF.

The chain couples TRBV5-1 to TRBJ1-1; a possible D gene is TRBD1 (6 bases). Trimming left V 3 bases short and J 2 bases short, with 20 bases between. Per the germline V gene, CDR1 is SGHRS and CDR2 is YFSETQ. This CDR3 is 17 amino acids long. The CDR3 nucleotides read TGCGCCAGCAGCTCACGTTATAGGGGGATGAGCAACACTGAAGCTTTCTTT. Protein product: CASSSRYRGMSNTEAFF.

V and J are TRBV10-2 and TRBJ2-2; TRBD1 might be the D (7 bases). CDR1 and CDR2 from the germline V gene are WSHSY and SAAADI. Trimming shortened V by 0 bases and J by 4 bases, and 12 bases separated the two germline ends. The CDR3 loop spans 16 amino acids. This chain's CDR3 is CASSESTGRSTGELFF. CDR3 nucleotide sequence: TGCGCCAGCAGTGAGTCGACAGGGAGGAGCACCGGGGAGCTGTTTTTT.

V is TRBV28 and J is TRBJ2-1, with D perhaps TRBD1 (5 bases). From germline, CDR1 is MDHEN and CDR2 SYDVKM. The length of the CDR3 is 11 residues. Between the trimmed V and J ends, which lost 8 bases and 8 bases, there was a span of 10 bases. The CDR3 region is CASQGRYEQFF. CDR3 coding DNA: TGTGCCAGCCAGGGTCGCTATGAGCAGTTCTTC.

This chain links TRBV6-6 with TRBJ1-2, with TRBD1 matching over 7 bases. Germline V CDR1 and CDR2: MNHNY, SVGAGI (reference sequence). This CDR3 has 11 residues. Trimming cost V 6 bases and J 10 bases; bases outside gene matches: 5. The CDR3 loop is CASRGTAHYTF. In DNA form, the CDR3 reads TGTGCCAGCAGGGGGACAGCGCACTACACCTTC.

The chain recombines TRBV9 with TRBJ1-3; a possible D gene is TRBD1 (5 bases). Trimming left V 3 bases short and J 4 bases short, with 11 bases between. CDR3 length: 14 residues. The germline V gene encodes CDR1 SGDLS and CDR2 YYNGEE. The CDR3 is CASSGGGEGNTIYF. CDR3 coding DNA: TGTGCCAGCAGCGGGGGAGGGGAAGGAAACACCATATATTTT.

As DNA, the CDR3 is TGCAGCGCCTTGACAGGGGGGTACGAGCAGTACTTC. Residues: CSALTGGYEQYF. The V and J genes are TRBV29-1 and TRBJ2-7; 9 bases agree with TRBD1. Germline V gene lookup returns CDR1 SQVTM and CDR2 ANQGSEA. V was clipped by 7 bases and J by 4 bases; unmatched bases: 5. This CDR3 is 12 amino acids long.

The CDR3 reads CASSFISTDTQYF. The CDR3 nucleotides read TGTGCCAGCAGCTTTATCAGCACAGATACGCAGTATTTT. V usage is TRBV5-4 and J usage is TRBJ2-3; D not certain. Trimming took 2 bases from V and 0 from J, leaving 4 bases between them. Germline V gene lookup returns CDR1 SGHNT and CDR2 YYREEE (reference sequence). CDR3 length equals 13 residues.

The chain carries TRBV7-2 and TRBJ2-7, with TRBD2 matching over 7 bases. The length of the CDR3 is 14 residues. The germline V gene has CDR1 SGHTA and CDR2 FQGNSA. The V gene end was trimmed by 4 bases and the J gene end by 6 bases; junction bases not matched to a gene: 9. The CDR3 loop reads CASSSGRSYLEQYF. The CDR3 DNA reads TGTGCCAGCAGCTCCGGGAGGTCCTATCTCGAGCAGTACTTC.

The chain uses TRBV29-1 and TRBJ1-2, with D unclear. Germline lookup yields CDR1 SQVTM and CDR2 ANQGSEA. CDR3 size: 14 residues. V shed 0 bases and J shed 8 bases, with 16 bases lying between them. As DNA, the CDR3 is TGCAGCGTTGAAGATGCCATGCGTCGAACCGGCTACACCTTC. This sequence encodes CSVEDAMRRTGYTF.

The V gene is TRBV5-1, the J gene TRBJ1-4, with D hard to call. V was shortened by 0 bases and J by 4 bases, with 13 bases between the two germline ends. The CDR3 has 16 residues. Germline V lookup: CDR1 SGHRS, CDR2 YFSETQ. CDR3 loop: CASSLGSAGSNEKLFF. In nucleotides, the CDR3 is TGCGCCAGCAGCTTGGGTTCGGCCGGGAGTAATGAAAAACTGTTTTTT.

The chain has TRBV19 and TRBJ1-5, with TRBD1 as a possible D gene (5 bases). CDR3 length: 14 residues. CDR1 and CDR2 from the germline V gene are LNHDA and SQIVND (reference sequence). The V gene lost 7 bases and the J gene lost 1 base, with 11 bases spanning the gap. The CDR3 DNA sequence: TGTGCCAGTACCCCAGGGAACAGCAATCAGCCCCAGCATTTT. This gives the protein CASTPGNSNQPQHF.

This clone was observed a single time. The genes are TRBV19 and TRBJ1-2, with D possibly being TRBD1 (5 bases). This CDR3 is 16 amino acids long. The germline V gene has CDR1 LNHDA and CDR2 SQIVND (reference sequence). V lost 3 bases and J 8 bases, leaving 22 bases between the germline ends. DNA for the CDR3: TGTGCCAGTAGTATTTACTCCGTCGGGGGAAGTGGCGGCTACACCTTC. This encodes CASSIYSVGGSGGYTF.

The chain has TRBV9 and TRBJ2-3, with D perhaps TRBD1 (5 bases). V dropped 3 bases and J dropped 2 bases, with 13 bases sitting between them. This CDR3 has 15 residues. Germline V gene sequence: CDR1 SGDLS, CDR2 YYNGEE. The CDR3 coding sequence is TGTGCCAGCAGCGAGGGGTTCGGGTTCACAGATACGCAGTATTTT. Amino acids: CASSEGFGFTDTQYF.

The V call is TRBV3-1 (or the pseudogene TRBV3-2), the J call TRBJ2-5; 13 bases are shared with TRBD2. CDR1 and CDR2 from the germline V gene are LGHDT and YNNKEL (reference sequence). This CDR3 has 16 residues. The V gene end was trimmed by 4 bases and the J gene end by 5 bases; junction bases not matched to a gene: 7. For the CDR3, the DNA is TGTGCCAGCAGCCTTTGGACTAGCGGGGGTTGGGAGACCCAGTACTTC. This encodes CASSLWTSGGWETQYF.

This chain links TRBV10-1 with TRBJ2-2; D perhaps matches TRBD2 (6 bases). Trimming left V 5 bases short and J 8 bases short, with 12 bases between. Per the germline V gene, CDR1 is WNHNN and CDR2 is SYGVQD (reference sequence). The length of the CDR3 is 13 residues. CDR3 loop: CASSLGGRGELFF. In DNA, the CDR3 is TGCGCCAGCAGTCTCGGGGGAAGAGGGGAGCTGTTTTTT.

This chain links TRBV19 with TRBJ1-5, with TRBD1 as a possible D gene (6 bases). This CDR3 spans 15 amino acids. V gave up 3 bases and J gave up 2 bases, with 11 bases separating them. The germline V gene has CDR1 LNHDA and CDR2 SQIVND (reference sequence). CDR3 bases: TGTGCCAGTAGTATGGGACAACTGGGCAATCAGCCCCAGCATTTT. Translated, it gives CASSMGQLGNQPQHF. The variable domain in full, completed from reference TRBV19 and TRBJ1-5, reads DGGITQSPKYLFRKEGQNVTLSCEQNLNHDAMYWYRQDPGQGLRLIYYSQIVNDFQKGDIAEGYSVSREKKESFPLTVTSAQKNPTAFYLCASSMGQLGNQPQHFGDGTRLSIL.

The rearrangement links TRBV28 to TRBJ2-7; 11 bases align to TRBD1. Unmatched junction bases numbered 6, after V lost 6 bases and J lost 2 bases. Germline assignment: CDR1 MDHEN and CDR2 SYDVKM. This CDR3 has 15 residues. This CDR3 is CASRAPGQGAYEQYF. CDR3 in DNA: TGTGCCAGCAGAGCCCCGGGACAGGGGGCCTACGAGCAGTACTTC. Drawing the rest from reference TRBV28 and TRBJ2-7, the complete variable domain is DVKVTQSSRYLVKRTGEKVFLECVQDMDHENMFWYRQDPGLGLRLIYFSYDVKMKEKGDIPEGYSVSREKKERFSLILESASTNQTSMYLCASRAPGQGAYEQYFGPGTRLTVT.

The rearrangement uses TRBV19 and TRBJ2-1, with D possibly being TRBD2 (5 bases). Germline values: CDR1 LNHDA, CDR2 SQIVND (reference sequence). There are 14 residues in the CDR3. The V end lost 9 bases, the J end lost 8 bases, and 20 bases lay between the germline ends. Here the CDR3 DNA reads TGTGCCAGCTCTCTCCAGCGGACCTGGGATGAGCAGTTCTTC. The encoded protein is CASSLQRTWDEQFF.

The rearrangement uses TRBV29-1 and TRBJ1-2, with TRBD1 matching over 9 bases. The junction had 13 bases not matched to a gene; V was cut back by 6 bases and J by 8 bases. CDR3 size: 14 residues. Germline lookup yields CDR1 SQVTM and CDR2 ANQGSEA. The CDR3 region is CSVTTGGRNGGYTF. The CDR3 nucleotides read TGCAGCGTAACCACAGGGGGCCGAAATGGAGGCTACACCTTC.

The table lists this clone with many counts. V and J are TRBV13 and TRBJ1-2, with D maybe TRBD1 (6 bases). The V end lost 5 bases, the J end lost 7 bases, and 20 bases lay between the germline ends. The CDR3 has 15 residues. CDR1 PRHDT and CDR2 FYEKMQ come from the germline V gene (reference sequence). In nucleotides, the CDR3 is TGTGCCAGCAGCCAAGGGGACAACCCGTTTCTTGGCTACACCTTC. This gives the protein CASSQGDNPFLGYTF.

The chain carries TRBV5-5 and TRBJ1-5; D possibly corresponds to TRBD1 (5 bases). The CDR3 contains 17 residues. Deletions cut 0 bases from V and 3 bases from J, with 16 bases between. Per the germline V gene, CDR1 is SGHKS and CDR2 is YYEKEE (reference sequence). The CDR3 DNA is TGTGCCAGCAGCTTGGCATGGGTAGGGGTTACCAATCAGCCCCAGCATTTT. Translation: CASSLAWVGVTNQPQHF.

The CDR3 spells CASSGQGASAYYEQYF. The DNA for the CDR3 is TGTGCCAGCAGCGGCCAGGGGGCCAGCGCGTACTACGAGCAGTACTTC. This chain joins TRBV7-9 and TRBJ2-7, with TRBD1 matching over 8 bases. With V trimmed by 5 bases and J by 3 bases, 12 bases remained unmatched. Germline-derived CDR1 and CDR2 are SEHNR and FQNEAQ (reference sequence). This CDR3 is built from 16 residues.

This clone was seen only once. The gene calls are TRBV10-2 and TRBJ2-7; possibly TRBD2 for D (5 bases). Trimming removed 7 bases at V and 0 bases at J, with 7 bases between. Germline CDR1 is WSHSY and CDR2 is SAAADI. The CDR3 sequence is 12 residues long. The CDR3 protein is CASKSGSYEQYF. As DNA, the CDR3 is TGCGCCAGCAAAAGCGGCTCCTACGAGCAGTACTTC.